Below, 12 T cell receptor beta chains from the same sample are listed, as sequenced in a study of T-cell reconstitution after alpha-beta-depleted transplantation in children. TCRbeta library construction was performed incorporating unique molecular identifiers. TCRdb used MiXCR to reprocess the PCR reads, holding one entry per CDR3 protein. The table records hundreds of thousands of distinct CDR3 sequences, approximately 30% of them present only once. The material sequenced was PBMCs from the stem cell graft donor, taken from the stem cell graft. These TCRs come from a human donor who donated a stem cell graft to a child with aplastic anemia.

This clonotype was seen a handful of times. For the CDR3, the DNA is TGTGCCAGCAGTGAAGCGACAGGGAGCTCCTACGAGCAGTACTTC. This encodes CASSEATGSSYEQYF. The chain recombines TRBV28 with TRBJ2-7, with 7 bases aligning to TRBD1. J gave up 0 bases and V 5 bases, and 7 bases lay outside the gene matches. From germline, CDR1 is MDHEN and CDR2 SYDVKM. The CDR3 runs 15 residues.

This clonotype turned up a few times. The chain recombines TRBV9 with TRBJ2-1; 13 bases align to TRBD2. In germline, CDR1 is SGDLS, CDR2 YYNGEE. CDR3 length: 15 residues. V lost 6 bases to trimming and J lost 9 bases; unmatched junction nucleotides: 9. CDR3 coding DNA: TGTGCCAGCACCGGTTCCGGGACTAGCGGGGTTGAGCAGTTCTTC. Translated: CASTGSGTSGVEQFF.

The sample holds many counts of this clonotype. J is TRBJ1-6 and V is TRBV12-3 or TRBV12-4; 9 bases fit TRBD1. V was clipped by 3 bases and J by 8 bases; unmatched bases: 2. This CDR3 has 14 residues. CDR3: CASSLGQGDSPLHF. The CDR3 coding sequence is TGTGCCAGCAGTTTGGGACAGGGTGATTCACCCCTCCACTTT.

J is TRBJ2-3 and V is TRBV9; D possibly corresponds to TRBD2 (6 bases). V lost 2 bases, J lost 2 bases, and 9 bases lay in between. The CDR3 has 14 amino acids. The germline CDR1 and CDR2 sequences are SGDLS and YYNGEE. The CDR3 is CASSVGLNTDTQYF. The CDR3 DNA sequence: TGTGCCAGCAGCGTGGGACTGAACACAGATACGCAGTATTTT.

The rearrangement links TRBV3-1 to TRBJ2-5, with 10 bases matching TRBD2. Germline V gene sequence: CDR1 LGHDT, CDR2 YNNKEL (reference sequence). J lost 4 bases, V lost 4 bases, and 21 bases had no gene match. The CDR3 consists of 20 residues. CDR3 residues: CASSPHPRTLAGADGETQYF. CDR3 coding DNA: TGTGCCAGCAGCCCACACCCCAGAACTCTAGCGGGAGCGGATGGAGAGACCCAGTACTTC.

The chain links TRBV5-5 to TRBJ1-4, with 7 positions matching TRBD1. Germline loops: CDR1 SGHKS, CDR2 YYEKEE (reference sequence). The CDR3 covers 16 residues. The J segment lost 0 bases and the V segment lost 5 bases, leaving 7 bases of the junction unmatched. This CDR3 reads CASRRTQGATNEKLFF. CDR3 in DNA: TGTGCCAGCAGGAGAACGCAGGGGGCAACTAATGAAAAACTGTTTTTT.

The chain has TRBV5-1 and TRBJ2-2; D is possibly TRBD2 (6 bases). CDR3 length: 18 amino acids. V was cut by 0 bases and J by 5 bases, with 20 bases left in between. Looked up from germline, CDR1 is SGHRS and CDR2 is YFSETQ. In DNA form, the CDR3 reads TGCGCCAGCAGCTTGGGCCCTAGCGATGAGTTCTGGACCGGGGAGCTGTTTTTT. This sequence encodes CASSLGPSDEFWTGELFF. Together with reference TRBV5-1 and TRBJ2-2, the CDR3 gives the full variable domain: KAGVTQTPRYLIKTRGQQVTLSCSPISGHRSVSWYQQTPGQGLQFLFEYFSETQRNKGNFPGRFSGRQFSNSRSEMNVSTLELGDSALYLCASSLGPSDEFWTGELFFGEGSRLTVL.

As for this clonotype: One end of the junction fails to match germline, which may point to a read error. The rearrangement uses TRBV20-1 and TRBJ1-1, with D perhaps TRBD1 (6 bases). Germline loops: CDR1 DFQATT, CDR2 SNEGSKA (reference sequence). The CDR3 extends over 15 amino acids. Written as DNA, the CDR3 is TGCGGTGCTTCCCCAAGGGGGACCGTGAACACTGAAGCTTTCTTT. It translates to CGASPRGTVNTEAFF.

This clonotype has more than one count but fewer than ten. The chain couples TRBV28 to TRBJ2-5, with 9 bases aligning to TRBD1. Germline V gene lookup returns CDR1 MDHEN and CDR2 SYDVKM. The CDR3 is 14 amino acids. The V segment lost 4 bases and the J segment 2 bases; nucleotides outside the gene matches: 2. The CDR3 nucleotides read TGTGCCAGCAGTTCGACAGGGGGGCAAGAGACCCAGTACTTC. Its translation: CASSSTGGQETQYF.

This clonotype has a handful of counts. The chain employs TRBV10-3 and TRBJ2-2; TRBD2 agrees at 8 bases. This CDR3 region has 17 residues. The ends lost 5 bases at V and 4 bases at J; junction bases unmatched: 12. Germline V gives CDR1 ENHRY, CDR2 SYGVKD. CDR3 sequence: CAISLGRAGGGTGELFF. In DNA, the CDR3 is TGTGCCATCAGTTTGGGCCGGGCGGGAGGCGGCACCGGGGAGCTGTTTTTT.

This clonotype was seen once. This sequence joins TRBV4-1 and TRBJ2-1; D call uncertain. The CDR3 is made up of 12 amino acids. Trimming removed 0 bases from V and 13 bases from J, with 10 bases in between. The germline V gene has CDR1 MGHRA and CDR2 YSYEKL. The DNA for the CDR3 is TGCGCCAGCAGCCAAGATTTTACTGGCCAGTTCTTC. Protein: CASSQDFTGQFF.

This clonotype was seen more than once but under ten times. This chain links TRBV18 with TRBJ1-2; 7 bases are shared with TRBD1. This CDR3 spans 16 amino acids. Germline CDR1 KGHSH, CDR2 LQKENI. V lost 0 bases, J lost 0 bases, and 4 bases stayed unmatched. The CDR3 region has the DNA TGTGCCAGCTCACCACCAGGGACAGATGCTAACTATGGCTACACCTTC. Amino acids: CASSPPGTDANYGYTF.